The T cell receptor (beta chain) described here comes from a study of cytomegalovirus exposure and HLA in healthy donors. Overall study results and limits: The investigators catalogued 160 or so TCR beta chains as cytomegalovirus-associated. The CMV antigen specificity of a few CMV-associated chains was confirmed through in vitro analysis.

60 Vbeta and 13 Jbeta primers were used in PCR. TCRdb keeps only in-frame clones here, not all; method: immunoSEQ multiplex PCR. In the table there are some 200,000 clones, around 77% of which are singletons. The V gene lost 2 bases and the J gene lost 5 bases, with 12 bases spanning the gap. The CDR3 is 15 amino acids. Germline CDR1 MNHEY, CDR2 SMNVEV (reference sequence). To note about this clone: Its antigen is currently unknown.

This TCR derives from a woman aged 25-40 years in good health and CMV-seronegative. Input material: PBMCs. The gene calls are TRBV27 and TRBJ2-2, with D uncertain. The CDR3 spells CASSLELPETGELFF. CDR3 DNA: TGTGCCAGCAGTTTAGAATTGCCGGAGACCGGGGAGCTGTTTTTT.